Included here is one T cell receptor beta chain sequence, with context. The target antigen is unknown. This sequence may be a read error, since a much larger clone differs from it by one base. Ranging in age from about 6 to 95, the donors were healthy Caucasian individuals from Russia. Total RNA amounts of at least 5 micrograms were extracted per sample. From germline, CDR1 is DFQATT and CDR2 SNEGSKA (reference sequence). V was shortened by 5 bases and J by 3 bases, with 17 bases between the two germline ends. The CDR3 runs 14 residues. Primed by a sample-barcoded 5' primer and a J-beta primer mix, a second PCR proceeded for about 7 to 12 cycles. Each CDR3 protein gets one entry after TCRdb re-called the 5' RACE reads with MiXCR. The table records 800,000 to 950,000 distinct CDR3 sequences, about 28% of them present only once. This record belongs to a study of blood T cells in healthy people across ages.

Study-wide results and limits: Since the PBMCs were unsorted, naive and antigen-experienced cells could not be conclusively compared.

These data also formed part of another study, on T cells of mothers and their children. That paper states: Detection of persistent microchimeric T cell clones did not occur.

The J gene is TRBJ2-7, the V gene TRBV20-1; D perhaps matches TRBD1 (6 bases). This TCR was recovered from a woman aged 40 to 50 in good health. The sequenced sample was blood. CDR3 coding DNA: TGCAGTGCTTTCCAAACAGGGATCCGCTACGAGCAGTACTTC. Translation gives CSAFQTGIRYEQYF.